This T cell receptor (beta chain) was sequenced in a study of T-cell memory formation after mild COVID-19 (dated by TCRdb to about 2021). General notes on the study: TCR sequence clusters from the two donors were found to be largely donor specific. In a couple of donors, T-cell clones that expanded and contracted after mild COVID-19 were followed by sequencing TCRalpha and TCRbeta repertoires longitudinally. Two young, previously healthy adult volunteers, one female and one male, were included in the cohort. Overall study results and their limits: Contracting CD4+ clones appeared mostly in the CM and EM memory subsets, whereas CD8+ clones were enriched in EMRA. Only two mild cases were covered in the study, and larger cohorts including severe cases with pre-infection samples were considered necessary. Balanced CD4/CD8 phenotypes were observed for clones contracting from day 15 to 85, whereas a bias towards CD4+ was observed for a second wave of clones expanding from day 15 to 37. Some responding clones were detected in pre-infection memory, which suggested that pre-existing cross-reactive memory T cells had joined the SARS-CoV-2 response. SARS-CoV-2 specificity of the second-wave clones peaking on day 37 was not confirmed.

Sequencing instrument: Illumina NovaSeq 6000. TCRalpha and TCRbeta cDNA libraries were constructed by 5'RACE with constant-segment primers, with sample barcodes and unique molecular identifiers being introduced. Trizol reagent was used to extract RNA from every sample. Libraries were amplified in two PCR steps, with a second sample barcode and Illumina TruSeq adapters added in the second step. Sequencing of libraries was performed on an Illumina NovaSeq with 2 x 150 bp paired-end reads. On the authors' methods: With migec v1.2.7, reads were demultiplexed and then collapsed into UMI-guided consensus sequences. Using mixcr v2.1.11, UMI consensuses were aligned to TRA and TRB V and J templates and then assembled into clonotypes. Clonotypes were classified as expanded or contracted when called significant by both edgeR and NoisET, with noise models trained on biological replicates. For edgeR calls, the cutoffs were a false discovery rate-adjusted p below 0.01 and a log2 fold-change threshold of 1. As an exploratory analysis of dynamics, max-normalized trajectories of the 1000 most abundant clonotypes were examined with PCA combined with hierarchical clustering. The CD4 or CD8 phenotype of responding clones was assigned using the separately sequenced CD4+ and CD8+ repertoires. In-frame beta chains were kept once TCRdb had trimmed the public reads at Q25 with fastp and called clones with MiXCR. CDR3 protein duplicates are merged, each entry listing the most common genes and DNA. What appears here as the V and J calls and clone size reflects TCRdb's work, not the paper's. Here the sample has 300,000 to 400,000 distinct CDR3 sequences; around 27% occur a single time. Approximately 15% of the sample is held by the ten biggest clonotypes.

Per the germline V gene (reference sequence), GTSNPN is the CDR1 and SVGIG is the CDR2. The V end loses 3 bases and the J end loses 2 bases, and a stretch of 13 bases separates them. The CDR3 measures 15 amino acids from cysteine to phenylalanine. Solely the CDR3 DNA is kept, with 45 bases framed from the first base. Details on this clonotype: It lacks a known antigen. No qualities accompany the bases; no much larger clone lies one base away.

Ficoll-Paque density gradient centrifugation was the method used to isolate PBMCs. Recombination linked TRBV30 to TRBJ1-4; TRBD1 is a weak D gene call, 6 bases matching. Sequencing was carried out using PBMCs or a T cell subset sorted from them (not recorded which). This clonotype originated in an adult woman who had mild COVID-19 (a few samples of this study predate the infection). The sample titles of this study are shuffled in the database, so cell type and time point are left out; the donor was told from shared clones. The DNA sequence is TGTGCCTGGAGCGCCCAGGGGATTACTAATGAAAAACTGTTTTTT. It encodes CAWSAQGITNEKLFF. The reference TRBV30 and TRBJ1-4 proteins fill in what lies around the CDR3, so the full variable domain reads SQTIHQWPATLVQPVGSPLSLECTVEGTSNPNLYWYRQAAGRGLQLLFYSVGIGQISSEVPQNLSASRPQDRQFILSSKKLLLSDSGFYLCAWSAQGITNEKLFFGSGTQLSVL.